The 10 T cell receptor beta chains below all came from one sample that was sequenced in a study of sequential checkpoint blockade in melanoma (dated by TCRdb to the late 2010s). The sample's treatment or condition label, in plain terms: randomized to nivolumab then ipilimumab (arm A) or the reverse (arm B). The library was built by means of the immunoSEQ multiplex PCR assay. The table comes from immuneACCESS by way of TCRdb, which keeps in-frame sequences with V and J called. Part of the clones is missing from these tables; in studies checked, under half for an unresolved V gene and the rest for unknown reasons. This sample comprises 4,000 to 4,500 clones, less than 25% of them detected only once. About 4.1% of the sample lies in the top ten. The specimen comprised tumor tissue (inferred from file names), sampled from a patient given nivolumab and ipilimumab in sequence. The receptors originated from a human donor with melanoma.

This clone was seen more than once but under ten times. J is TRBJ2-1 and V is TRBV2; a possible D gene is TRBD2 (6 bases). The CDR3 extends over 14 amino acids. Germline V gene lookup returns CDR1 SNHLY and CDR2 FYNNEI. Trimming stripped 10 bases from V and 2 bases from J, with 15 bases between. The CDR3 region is CAKSTWGAYNEQFF. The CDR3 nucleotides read TGTGCCAAATCGACCTGGGGGGCCTACAATGAGCAGTTCTTC.

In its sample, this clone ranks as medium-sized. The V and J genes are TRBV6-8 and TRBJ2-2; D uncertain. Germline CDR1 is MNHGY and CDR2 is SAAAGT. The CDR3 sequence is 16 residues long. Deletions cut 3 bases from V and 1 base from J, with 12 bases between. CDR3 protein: CASSYGRVRNTGELFF. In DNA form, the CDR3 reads TGTGCCAGCAGTTATGGCCGGGTTCGGAACACCGGGGAGCTGTTTTTT.

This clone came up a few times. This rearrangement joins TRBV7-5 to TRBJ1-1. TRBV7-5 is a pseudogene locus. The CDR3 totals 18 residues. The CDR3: CASSSGLAWGGANTEAFF. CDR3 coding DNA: TGTGCCAGCAGCTCGGGCCTCGCTTGGGGGGGGGCGAACACTGAAGCTTTCTTT.

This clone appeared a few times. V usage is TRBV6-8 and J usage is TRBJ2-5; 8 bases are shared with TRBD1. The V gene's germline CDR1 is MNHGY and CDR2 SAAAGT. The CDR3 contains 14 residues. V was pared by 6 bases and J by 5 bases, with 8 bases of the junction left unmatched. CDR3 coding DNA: TGTGCCAGCAGCGAGACAGGGGTCGGGGAGACCCAGTACTTC. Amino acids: CASSETGVGETQYF.

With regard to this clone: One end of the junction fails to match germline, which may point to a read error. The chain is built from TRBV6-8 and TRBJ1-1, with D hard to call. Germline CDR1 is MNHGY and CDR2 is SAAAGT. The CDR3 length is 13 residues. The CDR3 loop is CAISVAGNTEAFF. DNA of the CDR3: TGTGCCATCAGTGTAGCGGGTAACACTGAAGCTTTCTTT.

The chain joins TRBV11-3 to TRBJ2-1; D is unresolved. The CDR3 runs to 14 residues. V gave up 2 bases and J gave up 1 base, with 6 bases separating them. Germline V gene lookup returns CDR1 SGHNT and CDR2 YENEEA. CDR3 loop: CASSLYLSYNEQFF. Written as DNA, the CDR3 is TGTGCCAGCAGCTTATATCTATCCTACAATGAGCAGTTCTTC.

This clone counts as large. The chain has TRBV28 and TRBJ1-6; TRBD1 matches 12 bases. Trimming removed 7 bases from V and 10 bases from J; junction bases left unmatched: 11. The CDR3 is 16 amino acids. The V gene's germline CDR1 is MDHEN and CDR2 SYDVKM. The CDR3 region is CASTQWAGTGGSPLHF. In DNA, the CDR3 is TGTGCCAGCACCCAATGGGCCGGGACAGGGGGCTCACCCCTCCACTTT.

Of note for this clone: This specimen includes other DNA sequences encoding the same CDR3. The CDR3 here is CASSPDRNQPQHF. CDR3 nucleotide sequence: TGTGCCAGCTCACCCGACAGGAATCAGCCCCAGCATTTT. The rearrangement uses TRBV18 and TRBJ1-5; TRBD1 is a possible D gene (6 bases). Per germline, CDR1 KGHSH and CDR2 LQKENI. The CDR3 is 13 amino acids. V lost 3 bases, J lost 4 bases, and 7 bases lay in between. Based on the CDR3 plus reference TRBV18 and TRBJ1-5, the full variable domain is NAGVMQNPRHLVRRRGQEARLRCSPMKGHSHVYWYRQLPEEGLKFMVYLQKENIIDESGMPKERFSAEFPKEGPSILRIQQVVRGDSAAYFCASSPDRNQPQHFGDGTRLSIL.

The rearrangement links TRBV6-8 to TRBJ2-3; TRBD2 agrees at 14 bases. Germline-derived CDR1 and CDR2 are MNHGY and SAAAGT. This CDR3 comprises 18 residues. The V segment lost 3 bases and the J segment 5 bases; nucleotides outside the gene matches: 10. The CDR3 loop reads CASSYTWTSGGYIDTQYF. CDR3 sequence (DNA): TGTGCCAGCAGTTATACTTGGACTAGCGGGGGGTATATAGATACGCAGTATTTT.

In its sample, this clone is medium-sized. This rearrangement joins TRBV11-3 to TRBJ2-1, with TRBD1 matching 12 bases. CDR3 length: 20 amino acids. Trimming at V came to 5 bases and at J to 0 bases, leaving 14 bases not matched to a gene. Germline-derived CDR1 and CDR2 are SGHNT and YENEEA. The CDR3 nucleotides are TGTGCCAGCAGCCAAATACCGGGACAGGGGGCCCCGAGCTCCTACAATGAGCAGTTCTTC. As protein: CASSQIPGQGAPSSYNEQFF.